The clone carrying this T cell receptor (beta chain) showed up just once. This sample was taken from a study of blood T cell repertoires in COVID-19. Deletions cut 0 bases from V and 0 bases from J, with 6 bases between. Per the germline V gene, CDR1 is GTSNPN and CDR2 is SVGIG (reference sequence). The CDR3 spans 14 residues. Generated by immunoSEQ multiplex PCR, the TCRdb table keeps only in-frame clones and is missing some. There are under 300,000 clones in the sample; 82% occur only once, and approximately 4.9% lies in the top ten. The chain employs TRBV30 and TRBJ1-3; D is unresolved. Source material: peripheral blood. This TCR came from a woman aged 80 or over with active or convalescent COVID-19. Written as DNA, the CDR3 is TGTGCCTGGAGTGTAAGCTACTCTGGAAACACCATATATTTT. This codes for CAWSVSYSGNTIYF.